A selection of T cell receptor beta chains follows, all from one sample in a study of technical replicates of blood from a few donors. The table came from immunoSEQ multiplex PCR; TCRdb's copy has only in-frame clones and leaves some out. The table has 9,500 to 15,000 clones, 60% to 85% seen once. The sample comprised PBMCs. Source of these receptors: a human donor in good health. The conserved cysteine and the conserved F or W are not part of the CDR3 here.

v_call: TRBV2; j_call: TRBJ1-5; cdr3_aa: ASSVPVGGTSNQPQH
v_call: TRBV5-1; j_call: TRBJ2-2; cdr3_aa: ASSFPGQGASGELF
v_call: TRBV2; j_call: TRBJ2-5; cdr3_aa: ASSAGTSVETQY
v_call: TRBV6-5; j_call: TRBJ2-7; cdr3_aa: ASSYSAGDPYEQY
v_call: TRBV5-4; j_call: TRBJ1-4; cdr3_aa: ASGRWGEEKLF
v_call: TRBV27; j_call: TRBJ2-2; cdr3_aa: ASSLAFRGGTNTGELF
v_call: TRBV30; j_call: TRBJ2-5; cdr3_aa: AWSVGPWGETQY
v_call: TRBV6-6; j_call: TRBJ2-7; cdr3_aa: ASSWGQGAPEQY
v_call: TRBV30; j_call: TRBJ1-5; cdr3_aa: AWTLQGGSNQPQH
v_call: TRBV5-4; j_call: TRBJ1-5; cdr3_aa: ASSLILYQPQH
v_call: TRBV7-8; j_call: TRBJ1-2; cdr3_aa: ASSPSGGGYT
v_call: TRBV5-1; j_call: TRBJ2-3; cdr3_aa: ASSFRQVSSTDTQY
v_call: TRBV4-1; j_call: TRBJ2-1; cdr3_aa: ASSPTGLAFQEQF
v_call: TRBV7-6; j_call: TRBJ1-1; cdr3_aa: ASSLGDRAGTEAF
v_call: TRBV5-6; j_call: TRBJ2-2; cdr3_aa: ASSSGDRVNTGELF
v_call: TRBV5-4; j_call: TRBJ2-1; cdr3_aa: ASRWDFAYNEQF
v_call: TRBV4-1; j_call: TRBJ2-3; cdr3_aa: ASSRERGGDTQY
v_call: TRBV30; j_call: TRBJ2-7; cdr3_aa: AWSQKGGRTYEQY
v_call: TRBV5-1; j_call: TRBJ2-5; cdr3_aa: ASSLGRGQETQY
v_call: TRBV6-1; j_call: TRBJ2-7; cdr3_aa: ASSEAGRAGAYEQY
v_call: TRBV21-1; j_call: TRBJ2-7; cdr3_aa: ASPHWEGPGYEQY
v_call: TRBV25-1; j_call: TRBJ2-7; cdr3_aa: ASSESSGGIYEQY
v_call: TRBV18; j_call: TRBJ2-2; cdr3_aa: ASSPPGRTGELF